This entry lists 17 T cell receptor beta chains sequenced from one sample in a study of blood T cell repertoires in COVID-19 (dated by TCRdb to the early 2020s). To prepare the library, the immunoSEQ multiplex PCR assay was applied. TCRdb limited this immuneACCESS table to in-frame rearrangements with V and J called. A share of clones is missing; checked studies link under half to unresolved V genes, and the rest is unexplained. Across this sample there are 100,000 to 150,000 clones, with almost 70% seen only once. The ten top clones hold 1.5% to 2% of the sample. Sequenced sample: peripheral blood. These receptors were obtained from a woman in her seventies with acute or convalescent COVID-19.

The chain recombines TRBV6-5 with TRBJ2-1; D gene unclear. The CDR3 contains 12 residues. Germline V gene sequence: CDR1 MNHEY, CDR2 SVGAGI. Deletions cut 6 bases from V and 9 bases from J, with 12 bases between. The CDR3 DNA follows: TGTGCCAGCAGCCATAGTGGAGTTGAGCAGTTCTTC. Amino acid sequence: CASSHSGVEQFF.

This clone was seen only once. This chain connects TRBV19 to TRBJ1-5; tentatively, D is TRBD1 (5 bases). Trimming pared 1 base from V and 1 base from J, leaving 11 bases between. Germline V gene lookup returns CDR1 LNHDA and CDR2 SQIVND (reference sequence). The CDR3 runs to 16 residues. DNA of the CDR3: TGTGCCAGTAGTATAGGTCAGGGCAGGAGCAATCAGCCCCAGCATTTT. Its protein is CASSIGQGRSNQPQHF.

This chain uses TRBV2 with TRBJ1-3; TRBD1 matches at 7 bases. V lost 6 bases to trimming and J lost 2 bases; unmatched junction nucleotides: 7. The CDR3 is 15 amino acids. Per the germline V gene, CDR1 is SNHLY and CDR2 is FYNNEI. DNA of the CDR3: TGTGCCAGCAGGGGACAGTCCTTCACTGGAAACACCATATATTTT. Protein sequence: CASRGQSFTGNTIYF.

The V gene is TRBV19, the J gene TRBJ2-1; TRBD2 might be the D (6 bases). This CDR3 comprises 15 residues. The germline V gene encodes CDR1 LNHDA and CDR2 SQIVND (reference sequence). Trimming shortened V by 3 bases and J by 5 bases, and 14 bases separated the two germline ends. DNA of the CDR3: TGTGCCAGTAGTATCTACGGGACTTCACACAATGAGCAGTTCTTC. Encoded protein: CASSIYGTSHNEQFF.

V and J are TRBV5-1 and TRBJ2-1, with 9 bases matching TRBD2. V trimming: 1 base; J trimming: 0 bases; junction bases outside the gene matches: 5. This CDR3 is 17 amino acids long. CDR1 and CDR2 from the germline V gene are SGHRS and YFSETQ. The CDR3 coding sequence is TGCGCCAGCAGCTTGTACGGCGGGAGGGACTCCTACAATGAGCAGTTCTTC. It is translated as CASSLYGGRDSYNEQFF.

The chain employs TRBV5-6 and TRBJ2-7, with 9 bases identical to TRBD1. The CDR3 contains 14 residues. Per germline, CDR1 SGHDT and CDR2 YYEEEE. V was clipped by 5 bases and J by 2 bases; unmatched bases: 5. In nucleotides, the CDR3 is TGTGCCAGCAGTCCACAGGGGGCCACCTACGAGCAGTACTTC. Its translation is CASSPQGATYEQYF. Variable domain in full (rest from reference TRBV5-6 and TRBJ2-7): DAGVTQSPTHLIKTRGQQVTLRCSPKSGHDTVSWYQQALGQGPQFIFQYYEEEERQRGNFPDRFSGHQFPNYSSELNVNALLLGDSALYLCASSPQGATYEQYFGPGTRLTVT.

This rearrangement joins TRBV7-6 to TRBJ2-1, with D unclear. Germline lookup yields CDR1 SGHVS and CDR2 FNYEAQ. The CDR3 length is 13 residues. V dropped 5 bases and J dropped 1 base, with 6 bases sitting between them. The CDR3 nucleotides read TGTGCCAGCAGCCCGGGTTCCTACAATGAGCAGTTCTTC. Protein sequence: CASSPGSYNEQFF.

This sequence joins TRBV7-9 and TRBJ2-5, with 9 bases fitting TRBD1. V was clipped by 5 bases and J by 1 base; unmatched bases: 5. This CDR3 contains 15 residues. Looked up from germline, CDR1 is SEHNR and CDR2 is FQNEAQ (reference sequence). The CDR3 region has the DNA TGTGCCAGCAGCCCTCTACAGGGGGCCCAAGAGACCCAGTACTTC. Its translation: CASSPLQGAQETQYF.

The rearrangement links TRBV10-2 to TRBJ1-5; 7 bases fit TRBD1. Per the germline V gene, CDR1 is WSHSY and CDR2 is SAAADI. CDR3 length equals 14 residues. The ends lost 0 bases at V and 7 bases at J; junction bases unmatched: 3. CDR3 DNA: TGCGCCAGCAGTGAGTCGACAGGGCGGCAGCCCCAGCATTTT. Its translation: CASSESTGRQPQHF.

J is TRBJ2-1 and V is TRBV7-3, with TRBD2 matching over 9 bases. V gave up 1 base and J gave up 7 bases; unmatched junction bases: 5. Germline CDR1 reads SGHTA; CDR2 reads FQGTGA. CDR3 length: 15 residues. CDR3 region: CASSLMASGINEQFF. In DNA form, the CDR3 reads TGTGCCAGCAGCTTAATGGCTAGCGGGATTAATGAGCAGTTCTTC.

The V and J genes are TRBV5-8 and TRBJ2-1, with TRBD2 matching 13 bases. J was trimmed by 8 bases and V by 2 bases; bases with no gene match: 7. The CDR3 length is 16 residues. The germline V gene encodes CDR1 SGHTS and CDR2 YDEGEE. In DNA form, the CDR3 reads TGTGCCAGCAGCTTTTTGGGACTAGCGGGATTCGATGAGCAGTTCTTC. It codes for CASSFLGLAGFDEQFF. The variable domain in full, with the rest retrieved from reference TRBV5-8 and TRBJ2-1, is EAGVTQSPTHLIKTRGQQATLRCSPISGHTSVYWYQQALGLGLQFLLWYDEGEERNRGNFPPRFSGRQFPNYSSELNVNALELEDSALYLCASSFLGLAGFDEQFFGPGTRLTVL.

The chain uses TRBV7-7 and TRBJ2-2, with 11 bases fitting TRBD2. The V gene's germline CDR1 is SSHAT and CDR2 FNYEAQ (reference sequence). CDR3 length equals 13 residues. CDR3 DNA sequence: TGTGCTAGCTCTAGCGGGAGGACCGGGGAGCTGTTTTTT. Translating gives CASSSGRTGELFF.

The rearrangement joins TRBV9 to TRBJ2-1; 10 positions agree with TRBD1. Unmatched junction bases numbered 6, after V lost 4 bases and J lost 2 bases. Germline CDR1 is SGDLS and CDR2 is YYNGEE. This CDR3 comprises 16 residues. This CDR3 is CASSPGQGVAYNEQFF. DNA for the CDR3: TGTGCCAGCAGCCCCGGACAGGGGGTGGCCTACAATGAGCAGTTCTTC.

The gene calls are TRBV28 and TRBJ1-2; TRBD1 might be the D (5 bases). CDR3 length: 13 residues. V lost 4 bases and J 4 bases, leaving 10 bases between the germline ends. Per the germline V gene, CDR1 is MDHEN and CDR2 is SYDVKM. CDR3 bases: TGTGCCAGCAGTTCCGTGGGGGGCTATGGCTACACCTTC. Its protein product is CASSSVGGYGYTF.

The genes are TRBV20-1 and TRBJ2-3; 13 bases match TRBD2. The J segment lost 2 bases and the V segment lost 3 bases, leaving 11 bases of the junction unmatched. The CDR3 is 18 amino acids. Germline V gene data show CDR1 as DFQATT and CDR2 as SNEGSKA (reference sequence). The CDR3 protein is CSASGLAGAGENTDTQYF. The DNA of the CDR3 is TGCAGTGCTAGTGGACTAGCGGGGGCCGGAGAAAACACAGATACGCAGTATTTT.

As DNA, the CDR3 is TGTGCCAGCAGTTTAAGCGGGCCGAGAGCAGATACGCAGTATTTT. Amino acids: CASSLSGPRADTQYF. This rearrangement joins TRBV28 to TRBJ2-3, with D maybe TRBD2 (6 bases). CDR1 and CDR2 from the germline V gene are MDHEN and SYDVKM. V was shortened by 2 bases and J by 4 bases, with 13 bases between the two germline ends. The CDR3 runs 15 residues.

The chain couples TRBV12-5 to TRBJ2-7, with 8 bases aligning to TRBD1. Germline V gene sequence: CDR1 LGHNT, CDR2 FRNRAP. Losses at the gene ends were 6 bases for V and 7 bases for J; bases not matched to a gene: 8. The length of the CDR3 is 13 residues. CDR3 region: CASGLQGAGEQYF. For the CDR3, the DNA is TGTGCTAGTGGCCTCCAGGGGGCTGGGGAGCAGTACTTC.